The 12 T cell receptor beta chains presented below share a single source sample, sequenced in a study of Ad26.COV2.S vaccination and SARS-CoV-2 variants. The protocol was immunoSEQ multiplex PCR, while the TCRdb copy is restricted to in-frame clones and leaves out a portion. The sample includes around 320,000 clones, approximately 80% of them seen just once. Specified treatment: some 20 received Ad26.COV2.S at low or high dose, single or two shots; roughly five received placebo; per-sample allocation not given. Samples came from day 63 after the first vaccine or placebo injection. Specimen: peripheral blood, collected in a trial of Ad26.COV2.S vaccine versus placebo. Every receptor here comes from a person between 18 and 65 years old who received the Ad26.COV2.S COVID-19 vaccine or a placebo.

To note about this clone: In the same sample, other DNA sequences code for this CDR3. This sequence joins TRBV19 and TRBJ2-2; no reliable D call. This CDR3 has 14 residues. In germline, CDR1 is LNHDA, CDR2 SQIVND (reference sequence). Trimming stripped 1 base from V and 2 bases from J, with 5 bases between. CDR3 nucleotide sequence: TGTGCCAGTAGTATAGGGGGAAACACCGGGGAGCTGTTTTTT. Amino acids: CASSIGGNTGELFF.

The J gene is TRBJ2-2, the V gene TRBV18, with D possibly matching TRBD2 (6 bases). Per germline, CDR1 KGHSH and CDR2 LQKENI. This CDR3 has 15 amino acids. V lost 1 base to trimming and J lost 6 bases, with 12 bases between them. The CDR3 reads CASSPLDGGAGELFF. The DNA for the CDR3 is TGTGCCAGCTCACCACTAGACGGAGGGGCCGGGGAGCTGTTTTTT.

The J gene is TRBJ1-4, the V gene TRBV19; D uncertain. Germline assignment: CDR1 LNHDA and CDR2 SQIVND (reference sequence). Trimming pared 3 bases from V and 7 bases from J, leaving 12 bases between. The CDR3 contains 14 residues. CDR3: CASSIERASEKLFF. The CDR3 nucleotides are TGTGCCAGTAGTATCGAGAGGGCGAGTGAAAAACTGTTTTTT. Full variable domain (rest looked up from reference TRBV19 and TRBJ1-4): DGGITQSPKYLFRKEGQNVTLSCEQNLNHDAMYWYRQDPGQGLRLIYYSQIVNDFQKGDIAEGYSVSREKKESFPLTVTSAQKNPTAFYLCASSIERASEKLFFGSGTQLSVL.

This chain uses TRBV27 with TRBJ1-2, with D maybe TRBD1 (5 bases). The V and J ends lost 2 bases and 5 bases respectively, with 9 bases between them. Germline values: CDR1 MNHEY, CDR2 SMNVEV (reference sequence). The CDR3 spans 13 residues. The CDR3 DNA reads TGTGCCAGCAGTTTAGCCGGGGGGTATGGCTACACCTTC. This translates into CASSLAGGYGYTF.

V is TRBV18 and J is TRBJ2-7; D may be TRBD1 or TRBD2 (5 bases each). The CDR3 has 15 amino acids. Germline CDR1 is KGHSH and CDR2 is LQKENI. V gave up 3 bases and J gave up 2 bases, with 14 bases separating them. CDR3 in DNA: TGTGCCAGCTCACCTTACGGGACCTATCCCTACGAGCAGTACTTC. As protein: CASSPYGTYPYEQYF.

The chain links TRBV27 to TRBJ1-2; 7 bases agree with TRBD1. This CDR3 spans 13 amino acids. Losses at the gene ends were 8 bases for V and 1 base for J; bases not matched to a gene: 4. The V gene's germline CDR1 is MNHEY and CDR2 SMNVEV (reference sequence). CDR3 sequence (DNA): TGTGCCAGCGGGTACAGGGGTAACTATGGCTACACCTTC. Its protein is CASGYRGNYGYTF.

The chain recombines TRBV18 with TRBJ2-3; D not certain. Germline loops: CDR1 KGHSH, CDR2 LQKENI. V dropped 4 bases and J dropped 0 bases, with 8 bases sitting between them. The CDR3 runs 14 residues. The CDR3 DNA reads TGTGCCAGCTCACGATACCAGAGCACAGATACGCAGTATTTT. This sequence encodes CASSRYQSTDTQYF.

V gene TRBV28 combines with J gene TRBJ1-2; 7 bases map to TRBD1. The trim removed 3 bases at V and 0 bases at J, leaving 7 bases unmatched. CDR1 is MDHEN, CDR2 SYDVKM, per germline. This CDR3 comprises 16 residues. DNA for the CDR3: TGTGCCAGCAGTTTTCCGGCAGGGGGGACTAACTATGGCTACACCTTC. This sequence encodes CASSFPAGGTNYGYTF.

The rearrangement joins TRBV5-4 to TRBJ1-4; 9 nucleotides align to TRBD1. The CDR3 totals 14 residues. Trimming at V came to 4 bases and at J to 8 bases, leaving 6 bases not matched to a gene. The germline CDR1 and CDR2 sequences are SGHNT and YYREEE (reference sequence). CDR3 amino acids: CASSMGQGREKLFF. The CDR3 region has the DNA TGTGCCAGCAGCATGGGACAGGGACGAGAAAAACTGTTTTTT.

The chain joins TRBV4-1 to TRBJ2-7; TRBD1 matches at 7 bases. Germline V lookup: CDR1 MGHRA, CDR2 YSYEKL. J gave up 3 bases and V 2 bases, and 4 bases lay outside the gene matches. The CDR3 length is 14 residues. DNA of the CDR3: TGCGCCAGCAGCCAACCGGACAGGCTCTACGAGCAGTACTTC. It specifies CASSQPDRLYEQYF.

This clone was seen just once. The V gene is TRBV2, the J gene TRBJ2-7, with 10 bases that match TRBD1. V shed 6 bases and J 1 base; nucleotides not matched to a gene: 3. The CDR3 sequence is 14 residues long. Germline CDR1 reads SNHLY; CDR2 reads FYNNEI. DNA for the CDR3: TGTGCCAGCAGCGGGACAGGGGATTCCTACGAGCAGTACTTC. This sequence encodes CASSGTGDSYEQYF. The full variable domain, in which reference TRBV2 and TRBJ2-7 provide the parts outside the CDR3, is EPEVTQTPSHQVTQMGQEVILRCVPISNHLYFYWYRQILGQKVEFLVSFYNNEISEKSEIFDDQFSVERPDGSNFTLKIRSTKLEDSAMYFCASSGTGDSYEQYFGPGTRLTVT.

The V and J genes are TRBV6-1 and TRBJ1-1; TRBD1 is a possible D gene (6 bases). CDR1 MNHNS and CDR2 SASEGT come from the germline V gene. The V end was cut by 4 bases, the J end by 4 bases, with 22 bases between. This CDR3 has 17 residues. The CDR3, as DNA: TGTGCCAGCAGTGTAGGGGTGGTCAGGGGAAGATCCACTGAAGCTTTCTTT. Translation: CASSVGVVRGRSTEAFF.